This T cell receptor beta chain was identified during a study of PD-1 blockade in classical Hodgkin lymphoma. The CDR3 contains 15 residues. The germline V gene has CDR1 LGHNA and CDR2 YNFKEQ. Trimming took 0 bases from V and 0 from J, leaving 3 bases between them. Using immunoSEQ multiplex PCR, the repertoire was profiled, and TCRdb retains in-frame clones only, with some absent. The table includes roughly 28,000 clones, around four fifths detected once. Exposure to brentuximab vedotin varied, and each patient had relapsed following autologous stem cell transplantation. This chain joins TRBV4-2 and TRBJ2-6; D remains ambiguous. The sequencing here drew on peripheral blood mononuclear cells (PBMCs), taken before the second cycle of nivolumab. The sequence came from a human donor with classical Hodgkin lymphoma. The CDR3 DNA sequence: TGTGCCAGCAGCCAAGATCTCTCTGGGGCCAACGTCCTGACTTTC. Its protein product is CASSQDLSGANVLTF.